The next 27 T cell receptor beta chains were all read from a single sample in a study of T cell responses to AZD1222 COVID-19 vaccine. TCRdb's table, derived via immunoSEQ multiplex PCR, lists solely in-frame clones and lacks some. The table shows some 130,000 clones, with approximately 90% occurring only once. The source material was peripheral blood, sampled on day 0 of AZD1222 vaccination. Receptors were obtained from an adult in good health.

The chain carries TRBV19 and TRBJ1-6; D perhaps matches TRBD1 (6 bases). The CDR3 runs 13 residues. Germline CDR1 LNHDA, CDR2 SQIVND (reference sequence). V lost 7 bases and J 7 bases, leaving 11 bases between the germline ends. The CDR3 is CASNFQGNSPLHF. The CDR3 DNA reads TGTGCCAGTAATTTCCAGGGGAATTCACCCCTCCACTTT. The variable domain in full, completed from reference TRBV19 and TRBJ1-6, reads DGGITQSPKYLFRKEGQNVTLSCEQNLNHDAMYWYRQDPGQGLRLIYYSQIVNDFQKGDIAEGYSVSREKKESFPLTVTSAQKNPTAFYLCASNFQGNSPLHFGNGTRLTVT.

J is TRBJ1-5 and V is TRBV7-2; no definite D call. This CDR3 comprises 15 residues. Per the germline V gene, CDR1 is SGHTA and CDR2 is FQGNSA. V was trimmed by 3 bases and J by 3 bases, leaving 12 bases between them. The CDR3 coding sequence is TGTGCCAGCAGCTTGGCCGGACTTATCAATCAGCCCCAGCATTTT. This sequence encodes CASSLAGLINQPQHF. Filled out from reference TRBV7-2 and TRBJ1-5, the complete variable domain reads GAGVSQSPSNKVTEKGKDVELRCDPISGHTALYWYRQSLGQGLEFLIYFQGNSAPDKSGLPSDRFSAERTGGSVSTLTIQRTQQEDSAVYLCASSLAGLINQPQHFGDGTRLSIL.

This clone was detected only once. The chain recombines TRBV6-2 or TRBV6-3 with TRBJ2-7, with 7 bases lining up with TRBD1. This CDR3 spans 14 amino acids. Per the germline V gene, CDR1 is MNHEY and CDR2 is SVGEGT. The J segment lost 5 bases and the V segment lost 3 bases, leaving 7 bases of the junction unmatched. CDR3 in DNA: TGTGCCAGCAGTTATAAGGGGGCGACCCACGAGCAGTACTTC. This codes for CASSYKGATHEQYF.

V usage is TRBV18 and J usage is TRBJ1-1; D is perhaps TRBD1 (5 bases). The CDR3 loop spans 14 amino acids. In germline, CDR1 is KGHSH, CDR2 LQKENI. The V and J ends lost 4 bases and 1 base respectively, with 10 bases between them. The CDR3 DNA sequence: TGTGCCAGCTCACGCACTACAGGGAACACTGAAGCTTTCTTT. Its protein is CASSRTTGNTEAFF.

V usage is TRBV28 and J usage is TRBJ1-6, with 8 bases aligning to TRBD1. This CDR3 has 14 residues. CDR1 and CDR2 from the germline V gene are MDHEN and SYDVKM. Written as DNA, the CDR3 is TGTGCTAGCGGGGCAGGGGGCTTGGAATCACCCCTCCACTTT. Its translation: CASGAGGLESPLHF.

The chain joins TRBV6-1 to TRBJ1-1; 8 bases fit TRBD1. Losses at the gene ends were 3 bases for V and 7 bases for J; bases not matched to a gene: 7. The CDR3 extends over 14 amino acids. Per germline, CDR1 MNHNS and CDR2 SASEGT. The chain's CDR3 is CASSDLRTGFEAFF. The CDR3 DNA reads as TGTGCCAGCAGTGACCTCAGGACAGGGTTTGAAGCTTTCTTT.

The chain joins TRBV2 to TRBJ1-4, with TRBD1 as a possible D gene (5 bases). The germline V and J ends were trimmed by 8 bases and 7 bases, with 17 bases remaining between them. Germline V gives CDR1 SNHLY, CDR2 FYNNEI. The length of the CDR3 is 14 residues. CDR3 in DNA: TGTGCCAGCTCTAAGCGACAGTTCGGTGAAAAACTGTTTTTT. Translated, it gives CASSKRQFGEKLFF.

The chain joins TRBV10-1 to TRBJ2-7, with TRBD1 identical over 8 bases. Unmatched junction bases numbered 6, after V lost 7 bases and J lost 10 bases. Looked up from germline, CDR1 is WNHNN and CDR2 is SYGVQD (reference sequence). This CDR3 comprises 11 residues. This chain's CDR3 is CASNSGGLQYF. The CDR3 region has the DNA TGCGCCAGCAATTCAGGGGGCTTACAGTACTTC.

The gene calls are TRBV7-9 and TRBJ2-3; the D gene is possibly TRBD2 (7 bases). The germline gives CDR1 SEHNR, CDR2 FQNEAQ (reference sequence). Trimming took 2 bases from V and 6 from J, leaving 15 bases between them. The CDR3 is 15 residues long. CDR3: CASSLWGGITDTQYF. The CDR3 DNA reads as TGTGCCAGCAGCTTATGGGGGGGCATTACGGATACGCAGTATTTT. Full variable domain (remainder filled in from reference TRBV7-9 and TRBJ2-3): DTGVSQNPRHKITKRGQNVTFRCDPISEHNRLYWYRQTLGQGPEFLTYFQNEAQLEKSRLLSDRFSAERPKGSFSTLEIQRTEQGDSAMYLCASSLWGGITDTQYFGPGTRLTVL.

The rearrangement links TRBV7-9 to TRBJ1-5; no definite D call. Germline V gene data show CDR1 as SEHNR and CDR2 as FQNEAQ (reference sequence). V was trimmed by 1 base and J by 9 bases, leaving 7 bases between them. The CDR3 is 12 amino acids. CDR3 residues: CASSLDAGPQHF. CDR3 DNA sequence: TGTGCCAGCAGCTTAGATGCCGGGCCCCAGCATTTT.

The chain is built from TRBV11-2 and TRBJ1-1; D gene uncertain. Germline V gene data show CDR1 as SGHAT and CDR2 as FQNNGV. The CDR3 runs 12 residues. V lost 6 bases and J 3 bases, leaving 8 bases between the germline ends. The CDR3 protein is CASRSFYTEAFF. CDR3 DNA sequence: TGTGCCAGCAGGAGCTTCTACACTGAAGCTTTCTTT.

The chain has TRBV28 and TRBJ1-3, with D tentatively TRBD1 (6 bases). Germline V CDR1 and CDR2: MDHEN, SYDVKM. The CDR3 covers 16 residues. V gave up 3 bases and J gave up 0 bases, with 12 bases separating them. CDR3 in DNA: TGTGCCAGCAGTTTTGATGGGGGGCGCTCTGGAAACACCATATATTTT. Its protein product is CASSFDGGRSGNTIYF.

The V call is TRBV28, the J call TRBJ2-1; D possibly corresponds to TRBD2 (6 bases). Germline CDR1 MDHEN, CDR2 SYDVKM. V was clipped by 6 bases and J by 0 bases, with 21 bases between them. This CDR3 has 18 residues. CDR3 region: CASSPLLGGRGSYNEQFF. The CDR3, as DNA: TGTGCCAGCAGCCCACTCCTGGGTGGGCGGGGCTCCTACAATGAGCAGTTCTTC.

This clone was seen just once. The DNA for the CDR3 is TGCGCCAGCAGCCAAGACCTAGCGGGGGGATTTGCAGATACGCAGTATTTT. It is translated as CASSQDLAGGFADTQYF. The rearrangement links TRBV4-3 to TRBJ2-3; 11 bases match TRBD2. CDR3 length: 17 amino acids. V trimming: 0 bases; J trimming: 4 bases; junction bases outside the gene matches: 6. CDR1 is LGHNA and CDR2 is YSLEER in the germline V gene.

The V call is TRBV28, the J call TRBJ1-1, with TRBD1 matching over 7 bases. V shed 4 bases and J 1 base; nucleotides not matched to a gene: 6. The germline V gene has CDR1 MDHEN and CDR2 SYDVKM. This CDR3 comprises 15 residues. The chain's CDR3 is CASSSPGGRNTEAFF. The CDR3, as DNA: TGTGCCAGCAGTTCCCCAGGGGGAAGGAACACTGAAGCTTTCTTT.

This chain joins TRBV24-1 and TRBJ2-2, with 9 bases identical to TRBD2. The CDR3 contains 15 residues. Looked up from germline, CDR1 is KGHDR and CDR2 is SFDVKD. Losses at the gene ends were 4 bases for V and 4 bases for J; bases not matched to a gene: 3. CDR3 residues: CATSDPSGATGELFF. CDR3 DNA sequence: TGTGCCACCAGTGACCCTAGCGGGGCCACCGGGGAGCTGTTTTTT.

The chain links TRBV6-5 to TRBJ1-1; 8 bases are a match to TRBD1. Looked up from germline, CDR1 is MNHEY and CDR2 is SVGAGI. The CDR3 sequence is 13 residues long. Germline trimming cut 6 bases from V and 3 bases from J; bases unmatched to any gene: 3. DNA for the CDR3: TGTGCCAGCAGGGTGGACAGGGACACTGAAGCTTTCTTT. It encodes CASRVDRDTEAFF.

This rearrangement joins TRBV28 to TRBJ2-5; the D is unclear. Germline V gives CDR1 MDHEN, CDR2 SYDVKM. V shed 4 bases and J shed 5 bases, with 8 bases lying between them. The CDR3 contains 12 residues. The CDR3 DNA reads TGTGCCAGCAGTTCCCCAGCGGAGACCCAGTACTTC. Translated, it gives CASSSPAETQYF.

The chain joins TRBV28 to TRBJ2-6, with D possibly being TRBD1 (5 bases). Per germline, CDR1 MDHEN and CDR2 SYDVKM. The V end lost 8 bases, the J end lost 2 bases, and 22 bases lay between the germline ends. The CDR3 spans 18 residues. CDR3 sequence (DNA): TGTGCCAGCGGGCCTAGACAGATAAATAAAGCTGGGGCCAACGTCCTGACTTTC. Translating it yields CASGPRQINKAGANVLTF.

The chain recombines TRBV19 with TRBJ1-2; TRBD1 agrees at 7 bases. Germline CDR1 and CDR2: LNHDA and SQIVND (reference sequence). V dropped 3 bases and J dropped 8; count of bases not matched to a gene: 12. The CDR3 length is 15 residues. Here the CDR3 DNA reads TGTGCCAGTAGTATCCGGGACAGTTCTATGATGGGCTACACCTTC. Translating gives CASSIRDSSMMGYTF.

This clone was seen only once. The chain couples TRBV3-1 (or the pseudogene TRBV3-2) to TRBJ1-6, with D unresolved. Germline CDR1 and CDR2: LGHDT and YNNKEL (reference sequence). V was pared by 0 bases and J by 8 bases, with 5 bases between. The CDR3 is 13 residues long. CDR3 DNA: TGTGCCAGCAGCCAAGAGCTGTATTCACCCCTCCACTTT. The encoded protein is CASSQELYSPLHF.

V usage is TRBV28 and J usage is TRBJ1-6; 7 bases map to TRBD1. Per the germline V gene, CDR1 is MDHEN and CDR2 is SYDVKM. This CDR3 comprises 15 residues. The V and J ends lost 1 base and 5 bases, in that order; junction bases with no gene match: 2. CDR3 loop: CASSLFGQDNSPLHF. CDR3 sequence (DNA): TGTGCCAGCAGTTTATTCGGACAGGATAATTCACCCCTCCACTTT.

The CDR3 sequence is CASSRQGRNQPQHF. The CDR3 nucleotides read TGTGCCAGCAGTCGACAGGGTAGGAATCAGCCCCAGCATTTT. The chain carries TRBV5-6 and TRBJ1-5; 7 nucleotides align to TRBD1. CDR3 length: 14 residues. Trimming cost V 5 bases and J 4 bases; bases outside gene matches: 6. The germline CDR1 and CDR2 sequences are SGHDT and YYEEEE.

This clone was detected once. J is TRBJ1-5 and V is TRBV3-1 (or the pseudogene TRBV3-2), with D hard to call. This CDR3 region has 15 residues. In germline, CDR1 is LGHDT, CDR2 YNNKEL (reference sequence). The V end lost 4 bases, the J end lost 2 bases, and 12 bases lay between the germline ends. CDR3 DNA: TGTGCCAGCAGCCCCTGGGGTGGGGGCAATCAGCCCCAGCATTTT. Its protein product is CASSPWGGGNQPQHF.

The genes are TRBV4-1 and TRBJ2-2; D is ambiguous. Germline assignment: CDR1 MGHRA and CDR2 YSYEKL. The CDR3 totals 14 residues. Trimming removed 1 base from V and 6 bases from J, with 9 bases in between. In DNA, the CDR3 is TGCGCCAGCAGCCAAGGCCGAAGAGCCGGGGAGCTGTTTTTT. As protein: CASSQGRRAGELFF.

CDR3 coding DNA: TGTGCCAGTAGCGAGACTGCTGGACAGATACTAAATCAGCCCCAGCATTTT. It yields the protein CASSETAGQILNQPQHF. This chain uses TRBV19 with TRBJ1-5; a weak D match, TRBD1 (6 bases). V lost 6 bases, J lost 4 bases, and 22 bases lay in between. The CDR3 runs to 17 residues. Looked up from germline, CDR1 is LNHDA and CDR2 is SQIVND (reference sequence).

The chain joins TRBV5-1 to TRBJ2-1; 14 bases fit TRBD2. The CDR3 runs to 15 residues. Trimming cost V 4 bases and J 5 bases; bases outside gene matches: 2. Germline V gene data show CDR1 as SGHRS and CDR2 as YFSETQ. The CDR3: CASSRGLAGDNEQFF. The CDR3 nucleotides read TGCGCCAGCAGCAGGGGACTAGCGGGGGACAATGAGCAGTTCTTC.